This T cell receptor beta chain was captured by sequencing in a study of T cell repertoires in cytomegalovirus infection. CDR3 size: 15 residues. Germline CDR1 SGHTA, CDR2 FQGNSA. V lost 1 base, J lost 2 bases, and 9 bases lay in between. TCRdb re-called the reads with MiXCR, one entry per CDR3 protein. The sample contains fewer than 300,000 distinct CDR3 sequences, roughly 25% of which appear only once. By proportion, this clonotype is medium-sized (0.01 to 0.1%). V and J are TRBV7-2 and TRBJ1-5; D ambiguous. The sequenced sample was PBMCs. This sequence originates from a human donor in good health (CMV status not recorded). Some clones in this sample may be carry-over from other donors' samples. The chain's CDR3 is CASSLVGLGNQPQHF. DNA for the CDR3: TGTGCCAGCAGCTTAGTGGGTTTGGGCAATCAGCCCCAGCATTTT.